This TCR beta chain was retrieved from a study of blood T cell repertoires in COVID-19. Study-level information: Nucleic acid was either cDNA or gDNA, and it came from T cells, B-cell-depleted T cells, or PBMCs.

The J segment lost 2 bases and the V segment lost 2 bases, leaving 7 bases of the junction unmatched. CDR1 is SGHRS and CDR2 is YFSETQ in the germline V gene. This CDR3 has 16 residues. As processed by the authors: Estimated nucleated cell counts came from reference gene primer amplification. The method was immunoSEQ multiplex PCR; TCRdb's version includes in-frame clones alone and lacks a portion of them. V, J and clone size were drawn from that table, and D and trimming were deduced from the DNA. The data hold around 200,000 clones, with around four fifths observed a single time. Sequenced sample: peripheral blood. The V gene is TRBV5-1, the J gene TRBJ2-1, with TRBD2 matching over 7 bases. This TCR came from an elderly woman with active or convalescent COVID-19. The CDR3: CASSLLPSGTYNEQFF. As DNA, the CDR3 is TGCGCCAGCAGCTTACTCCCCAGCGGGACCTACAATGAGCAGTTCTTC.